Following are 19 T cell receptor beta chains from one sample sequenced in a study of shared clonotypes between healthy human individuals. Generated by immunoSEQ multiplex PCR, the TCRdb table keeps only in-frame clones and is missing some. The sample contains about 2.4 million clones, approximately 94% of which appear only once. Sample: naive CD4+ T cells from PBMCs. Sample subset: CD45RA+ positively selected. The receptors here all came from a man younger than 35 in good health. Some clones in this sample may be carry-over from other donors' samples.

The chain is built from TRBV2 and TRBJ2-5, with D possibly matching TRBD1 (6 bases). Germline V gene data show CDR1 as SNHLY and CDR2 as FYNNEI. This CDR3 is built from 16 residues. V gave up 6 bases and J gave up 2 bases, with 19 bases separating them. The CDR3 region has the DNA TGTGCCAGCAGCCAGAAGGACAGCCGACTGCAAGAGACCCAGTACTTC. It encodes CASSQKDSRLQETQYF.

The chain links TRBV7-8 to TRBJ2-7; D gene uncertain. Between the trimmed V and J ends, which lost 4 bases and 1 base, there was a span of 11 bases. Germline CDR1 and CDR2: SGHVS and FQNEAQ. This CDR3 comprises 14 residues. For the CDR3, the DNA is TGTGCCAGCAGCTCCTTGACACCATCCTACGAGCAGTACTTC. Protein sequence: CASSSLTPSYEQYF.

CDR3: CASSLFGNGYTF. Here the CDR3 DNA reads TGTGCCAGCAGCTTGTTTGGGAACGGCTACACCTTC. The chain couples TRBV5-6 to TRBJ1-2; no reliable D call. Trimming shortened V by 1 base and J by 8 bases, and 9 bases separated the two germline ends. Germline V gene data show CDR1 as SGHDT and CDR2 as YYEEEE. This CDR3 comprises 12 residues.

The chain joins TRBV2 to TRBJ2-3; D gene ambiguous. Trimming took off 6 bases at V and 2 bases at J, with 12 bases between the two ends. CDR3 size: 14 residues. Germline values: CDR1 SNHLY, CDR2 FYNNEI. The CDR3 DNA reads TGTGCCAGCAGGCTGGGCAGGTACACAGATACGCAGTATTTT. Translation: CASRLGRYTDTQYF.

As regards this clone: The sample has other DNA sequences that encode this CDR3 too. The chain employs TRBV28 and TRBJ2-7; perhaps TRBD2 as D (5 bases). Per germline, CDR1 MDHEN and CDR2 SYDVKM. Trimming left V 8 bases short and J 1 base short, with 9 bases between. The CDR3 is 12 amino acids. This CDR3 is CASSTGSYEQYF. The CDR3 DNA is TGTGCCAGCTCTACGGGATCCTACGAGCAGTACTTC.

This CDR3 reads CASSLMWGANTEAFF. The CDR3 region has the DNA TGTGCCAGCAGTTTAATGTGGGGCGCAAACACTGAAGCTTTCTTT. This chain uses TRBV28 with TRBJ1-1, with TRBD1 as a possible D gene (5 bases). V lost 2 bases, J lost 2 bases, and 12 bases lay in between. This CDR3 region has 15 residues. Germline V gives CDR1 MDHEN, CDR2 SYDVKM.

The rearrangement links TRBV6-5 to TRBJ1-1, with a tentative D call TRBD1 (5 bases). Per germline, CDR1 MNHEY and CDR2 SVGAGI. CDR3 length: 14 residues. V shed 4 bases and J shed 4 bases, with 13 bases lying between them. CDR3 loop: CASSLKGWGTEAFF. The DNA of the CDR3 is TGTGCCAGCAGTTTAAAGGGGTGGGGCACTGAAGCTTTCTTT.

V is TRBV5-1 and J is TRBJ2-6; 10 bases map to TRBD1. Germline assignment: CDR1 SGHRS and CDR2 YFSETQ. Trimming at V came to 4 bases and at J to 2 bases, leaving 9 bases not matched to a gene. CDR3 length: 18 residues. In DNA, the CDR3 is TGCGCCAGCAGCGTCTCCGGGACAGGGGTGACTGGGGCCAACGTCCTGACTTTC. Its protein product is CASSVSGTGVTGANVLTF.

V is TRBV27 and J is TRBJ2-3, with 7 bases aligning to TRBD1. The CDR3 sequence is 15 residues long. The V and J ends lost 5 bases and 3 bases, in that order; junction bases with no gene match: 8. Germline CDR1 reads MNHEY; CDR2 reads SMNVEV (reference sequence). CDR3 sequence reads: CASSADRVSTDTQYF. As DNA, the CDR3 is TGTGCCAGCAGTGCCGACAGGGTTTCGACAGATACGCAGTATTTT.

The CDR3 is CASRLRGGSYNEQFF. CDR3 nucleotides: TGTGCCAGCAGACTCCGGGGAGGCTCCTACAATGAGCAGTTCTTC. The chain combines TRBV11-2 with TRBJ2-1; possible D gene TRBD2, 6 bases. Deletions cut 6 bases from V and 0 bases from J, with 12 bases between. This CDR3 comprises 15 residues. The germline CDR1 and CDR2 sequences are SGHAT and FQNNGV.

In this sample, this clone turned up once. The CDR3 DNA reads as TGTGCCAGCAGCTTGAGCGCAGGCGGTACCTCTAACTATGGCTACACCTTC. Protein sequence: CASSLSAGGTSNYGYTF. The chain carries TRBV5-4 and TRBJ1-2; D call uncertain. This CDR3 is 17 amino acids long. The germline gives CDR1 SGHNT, CDR2 YYREEE (reference sequence). With 1 base removed from V and 0 bases from J, the gap between germline ends came to 16 bases.

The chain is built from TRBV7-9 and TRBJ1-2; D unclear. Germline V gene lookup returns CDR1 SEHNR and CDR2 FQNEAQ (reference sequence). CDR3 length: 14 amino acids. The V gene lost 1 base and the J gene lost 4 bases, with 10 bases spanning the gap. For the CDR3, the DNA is TGTGCCAGCAGCTTAGAGGTCCTCGCCTATGGCTACACCTTC. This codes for CASSLEVLAYGYTF.

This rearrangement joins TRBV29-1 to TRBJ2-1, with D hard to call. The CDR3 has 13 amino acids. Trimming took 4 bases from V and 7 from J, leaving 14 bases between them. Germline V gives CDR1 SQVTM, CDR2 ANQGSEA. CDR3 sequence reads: CSVGPSSRNEQFF. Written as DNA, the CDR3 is TGCAGCGTTGGTCCTAGTTCGAGGAATGAGCAGTTCTTC.

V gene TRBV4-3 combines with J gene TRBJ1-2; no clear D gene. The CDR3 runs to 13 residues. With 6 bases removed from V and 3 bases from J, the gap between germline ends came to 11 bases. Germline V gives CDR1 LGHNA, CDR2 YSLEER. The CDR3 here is CASSSHLDYGYTF. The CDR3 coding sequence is TGCGCCAGCAGTTCACACCTGGACTATGGCTACACCTTC.

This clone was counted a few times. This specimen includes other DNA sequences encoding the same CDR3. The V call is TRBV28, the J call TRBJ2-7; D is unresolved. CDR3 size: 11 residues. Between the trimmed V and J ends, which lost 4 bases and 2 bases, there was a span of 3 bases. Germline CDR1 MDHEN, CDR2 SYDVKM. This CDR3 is CASSSTYEQYF. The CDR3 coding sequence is TGTGCCAGCAGTTCCACCTACGAGCAGTACTTC. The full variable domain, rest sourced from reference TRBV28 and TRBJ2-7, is DVKVTQSSRYLVKRTGEKVFLECVQDMDHENMFWYRQDPGLGLRLIYFSYDVKMKEKGDIPEGYSVSREKKERFSLILESASTNQTSMYLCASSSTYEQYFGPGTRLTVT.

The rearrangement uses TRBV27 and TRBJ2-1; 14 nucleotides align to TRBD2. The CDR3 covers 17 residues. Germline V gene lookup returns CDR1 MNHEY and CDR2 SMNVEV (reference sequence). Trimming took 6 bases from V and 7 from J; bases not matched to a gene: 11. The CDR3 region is CASRQLGLAGVWNEQFF. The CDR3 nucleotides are TGTGCCAGCAGACAACTGGGACTAGCGGGAGTCTGGAATGAGCAGTTCTTC.

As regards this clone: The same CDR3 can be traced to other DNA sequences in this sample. The CDR3 spells CASGLGTSGQETQYF. In nucleotides, the CDR3 is TGTGCTAGTGGACTGGGGACTAGCGGACAAGAGACCCAGTACTTC. The chain is built from TRBV12-5 and TRBJ2-5, with 11 nucleotides matching TRBD2. Germline V gene lookup returns CDR1 LGHNT and CDR2 FRNRAP. Germline trimming cut 6 bases from V and 2 bases from J; bases unmatched to any gene: 5. The CDR3 spans 15 residues.

The chain's CDR3 is CASSRPDTNTIYF. CDR3 coding DNA: TGTGCCAGCAGCCGACCAGATACAAACACCATATATTTT. This chain joins TRBV4-2 and TRBJ1-3; D remains ambiguous. Germline V gene sequence: CDR1 LGHNA, CDR2 YNFKEQ. This CDR3 has 13 amino acids. V was cut by 4 bases and J by 6 bases, with 10 bases left in between.

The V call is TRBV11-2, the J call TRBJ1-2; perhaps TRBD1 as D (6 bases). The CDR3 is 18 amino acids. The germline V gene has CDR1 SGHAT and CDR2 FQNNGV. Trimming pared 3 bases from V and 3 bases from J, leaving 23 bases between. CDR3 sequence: CASSFLGARGRDHYGYTF. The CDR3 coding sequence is TGTGCCAGCAGCTTTCTGGGGGCCCGAGGCAGGGACCACTATGGCTACACCTTC.